The source of this T cell receptor (beta chain) is a study of OX40 agonist ivuxolimab in advanced cancers. Study-level information: Of mixed ages from about 20 to 90 and averaging about 60 years, the group was about 86% male. Prior anti-PD-1, anti-PD-L1 or anti-CTLA-4 therapy was allowed; 35% to 40% had some. Study-wide points: CD8+ T cells were the subset that, on average, had more expanded clones than CD4+. In the 0.1 to 3.0 mg/kg range, CD4+ and CD8+ blood T cells had expanded clonally by week 6.

In the case of this clone: The antigen is unknown.

Only in-frame clones appear in the TCRdb table, and some are missing; sequencing was by immunoSEQ multiplex PCR. The table records 70,000 to 80,000 clones, around nine tenths of them present only once. The specimen was CD4+ or CD8+ T cells sorted from blood, collected in a trial of the OX40 agonist ivuxolimab. This TCR was sampled from an adult with an advanced solid tumor such as melanoma, head and neck, liver or kidney cancer.

Here the CDR3 DNA reads TGTGCCAGCAGGACGGACAGCCTACACAATGAGCAGTTCTTC. Residues: CASRTDSLHNEQFF. The chain uses TRBV7-2 and TRBJ2-1; TRBD1 might be the D (6 bases). Germline loops: CDR1 SGHTA, CDR2 FQGNSA. The CDR3 runs 14 residues. The ends were cut back, 6 bases at V and 5 bases at J, with 14 bases in the middle. Drawing the rest from reference TRBV7-2 and TRBJ2-1, the complete variable domain is GAGVSQSPSNKVTEKGKDVELRCDPISGHTALYWYRQSLGQGLEFLIYFQGNSAPDKSGLPSDRFSAERTGGSVSTLTIQRTQQEDSAVYLCASRTDSLHNEQFFGPGTRLTVL.